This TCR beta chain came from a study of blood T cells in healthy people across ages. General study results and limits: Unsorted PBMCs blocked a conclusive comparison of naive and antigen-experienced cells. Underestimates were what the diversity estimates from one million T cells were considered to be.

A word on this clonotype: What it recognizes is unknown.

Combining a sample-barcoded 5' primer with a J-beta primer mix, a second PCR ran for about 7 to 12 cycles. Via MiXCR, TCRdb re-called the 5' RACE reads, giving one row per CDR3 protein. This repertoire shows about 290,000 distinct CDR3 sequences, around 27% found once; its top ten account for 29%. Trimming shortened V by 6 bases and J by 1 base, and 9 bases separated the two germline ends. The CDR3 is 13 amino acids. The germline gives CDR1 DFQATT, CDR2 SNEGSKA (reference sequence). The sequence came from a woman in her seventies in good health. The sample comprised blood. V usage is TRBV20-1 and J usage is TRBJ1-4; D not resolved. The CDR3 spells CSAGEGTNEKLFF. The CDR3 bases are TGCAGTGCCGGGGAGGGAACTAATGAAAAACTGTTTTTT.